Sequencing of this TCR beta chain was carried out in a study of blood T cell repertoires in COVID-19. Overall study: Samples came from the United States, Italy and Spain, spanning acute and convalescent COVID-19.

Germline V lookup: CDR1 SEHNR, CDR2 FQNEAQ (reference sequence). The CDR3 sequence is 12 residues long. The germline V and J ends were trimmed by 4 bases and 4 bases, with 7 bases remaining between them. As originally analysed: Reference gene primer amplification gave estimated nucleated cell counts. Only in-frame clones appear in the TCRdb table, and some are missing; sequencing was by immunoSEQ multiplex PCR. V and J calls and clone size follow that table, whereas D and trimming were derived from the DNA. This table has some 120,000 clones, roughly 90% appearing once. The TCR sequence derives from a woman aged 80 or older with acute or convalescent COVID-19. The specimen sequenced was peripheral blood. The chain employs TRBV7-9 and TRBJ1-1; unclear D gene. CDR3 in amino acids: CASSSTSTEAFF. CDR3 in DNA: TGTGCCAGCAGCTCCACCAGCACTGAAGCTTTCTTT.